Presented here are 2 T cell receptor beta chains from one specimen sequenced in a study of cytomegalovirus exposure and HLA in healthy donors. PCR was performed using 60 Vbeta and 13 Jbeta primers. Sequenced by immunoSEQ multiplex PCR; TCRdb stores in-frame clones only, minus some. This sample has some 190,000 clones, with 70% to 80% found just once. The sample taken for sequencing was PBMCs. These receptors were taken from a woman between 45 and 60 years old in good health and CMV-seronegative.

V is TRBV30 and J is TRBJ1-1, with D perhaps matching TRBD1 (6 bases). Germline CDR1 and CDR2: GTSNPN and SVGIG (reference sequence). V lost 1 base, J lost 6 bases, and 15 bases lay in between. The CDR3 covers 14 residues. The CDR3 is CAWSGRGREAEAFF. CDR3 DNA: TGTGCCTGGAGTGGGCGGGGGCGCGAGGCTGAAGCTTTCTTT.

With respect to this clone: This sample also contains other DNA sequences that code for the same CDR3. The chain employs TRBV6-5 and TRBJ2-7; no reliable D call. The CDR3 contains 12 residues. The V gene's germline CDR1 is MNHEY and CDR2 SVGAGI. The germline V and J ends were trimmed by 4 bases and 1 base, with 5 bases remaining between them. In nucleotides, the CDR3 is TGTGCCAGCAGTTTCGGGTCCTACGAGCAGTACTTC. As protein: CASSFGSYEQYF.